The 9 T cell receptor beta chains below all came from one sample that was sequenced in a study of shared clonotypes between healthy human individuals. Clones were read by immunoSEQ multiplex PCR, and TCRdb kept only the in-frame ones, dropping some. The data hold about 1.4 million clones, with roughly 95% observed a single time. The sequencing input was naive CD4+ T cells sorted from blood. Sample subset: CD45RA+ positively selected. These TCRs come from a man aged 25 to 40 in good health.

The genes are TRBV15 and TRBJ2-2; 7 bases line up with TRBD2. V was pared by 5 bases and J by 4 bases, with 7 bases of the junction left unmatched. This CDR3 region has 15 residues. CDR1 and CDR2 from the germline V gene are LNHNV and YYDKDF (reference sequence). CDR3 in amino acids: CATSLGGRGTGELFF. The CDR3 region has the DNA TGTGCCACCAGCTTGGGGGGGAGAGGCACCGGGGAGCTGTTTTTT.

In its sample, this clone was seen once. V usage is TRBV4-3 and J usage is TRBJ2-6; 12 bases align to TRBD2. The CDR3 covers 20 residues. The V gene end was trimmed by 4 bases and the J gene end by 0 bases; junction bases not matched to a gene: 10. Per the germline V gene, CDR1 is LGHNA and CDR2 is YSLEER. CDR3 protein: CASSRGLAGPIFSGANVLTF. In DNA, the CDR3 is TGCGCCAGCAGCCGAGGACTAGCGGGGCCAATATTCTCTGGGGCCAACGTCCTGACTTTC.

The V call is TRBV5-5, the J call TRBJ2-2; D is unresolved. Germline CDR1 SGHKS, CDR2 YYEKEE (reference sequence). The V end lost 0 bases, the J end lost 3 bases, and 18 bases lay between the germline ends. CDR3 length: 18 amino acids. The CDR3 spells CASSLVRPSQSYTGELFF. Written as DNA, the CDR3 is TGTGCCAGCAGCTTGGTACGGCCTTCGCAATCATACACCGGGGAGCTGTTTTTT.

Comments on this clone: The sample has other DNA sequences that encode this CDR3 too. The chain couples TRBV7-2 to TRBJ2-5; D is perhaps TRBD1 (5 bases). V gave up 1 base and J gave up 4 bases, with 10 bases separating them. CDR1 is SGHTA, CDR2 FQGNSA, per germline. The CDR3 extends over 14 amino acids. DNA of the CDR3: TGTGCCAGCAGCTTAGGGGGTAGGGGAGAGACCCAGTACTTC. Protein: CASSLGGRGETQYF. The full variable domain, in which reference TRBV7-2 and TRBJ2-5 provide the parts outside the CDR3, is GAGVSQSPSNKVTEKGKDVELRCDPISGHTALYWYRQSLGQGLEFLIYFQGNSAPDKSGLPSDRFSAERTGGSVSTLTIQRTQQEDSAVYLCASSLGGRGETQYFGPGTRLLVL.

This rearrangement joins TRBV5-1 to TRBJ2-1; unclear D gene. Trimming pared 2 bases from V and 5 bases from J, leaving 8 bases between. The CDR3 loop spans 13 amino acids. CDR1 and CDR2 from the germline V gene are SGHRS and YFSETQ. CDR3 in amino acids: CASSFITDNEQFF. The CDR3 region has the DNA TGCGCCAGCAGCTTTATTACGGACAATGAGCAGTTCTTC.

J is TRBJ2-1 and V is TRBV18, with 9 bases identical to TRBD1. Germline CDR1 reads KGHSH; CDR2 reads LQKENI. This CDR3 has 17 amino acids. With 6 bases clipped from V and 9 bases from J, the junction kept 18 bases outside the gene matches. The CDR3 here is CASSAPDRGLPWAEQFF. The CDR3 region has the DNA TGTGCCAGCTCGGCCCCGGACAGGGGACTCCCTTGGGCTGAGCAGTTCTTC.

The V and J genes are TRBV2 and TRBJ2-3; D is ambiguous. This CDR3 is built from 14 residues. The ends were cut back, 3 bases at V and 0 bases at J, with 7 bases in the middle. The germline CDR1 and CDR2 sequences are SNHLY and FYNNEI. CDR3 residues: CASSESTSTDTQYF. In nucleotides, the CDR3 is TGTGCCAGCAGTGAGAGTACTAGCACAGATACGCAGTATTTT.

The J gene is TRBJ1-5, the V gene TRBV18; D might be TRBD1 (5 bases). The V gene lost 5 bases and the J gene lost 5 bases, with 19 bases spanning the gap. The CDR3 loop spans 16 amino acids. Germline assignment: CDR1 KGHSH and CDR2 LQKENI. The CDR3 DNA is TGTGCCAGCTCATCACGTTCTTGGGGGGTTGATCAGCCCCAGCATTTT. It yields the protein CASSSRSWGVDQPQHF.

J is TRBJ2-5 and V is TRBV5-1; no clear D gene. Trimming left V 3 bases short and J 1 base short, with 16 bases between. This CDR3 is built from 16 residues. The germline V gene has CDR1 SGHRS and CDR2 YFSETQ. The DNA of the CDR3 is TGCGCCAGCAGCTCTTCCCGGAGCAGGTCCCAAGAGACCCAGTACTTC. Translated: CASSSSRSRSQETQYF.